The T cell receptor (beta chain) under discussion was sequenced for a study of Graves' ophthalmopathy and Graves' hyperthyroidism. Study in general: Specimen type is peripheral blood, obtained at initial diagnosis before any treatment.

V was clipped by 8 bases and J by 8 bases, with 24 bases between them. The CDR3 contains 15 residues. Germline V gives CDR1 MNHNS, CDR2 SASEGT. TCR beta CDR3 amplification used RNA transcripts. RT-PCR with HTBI primers came first, then second-round multiplex PCR. MiXCR, applied by TCRdb to the multiplex PCR reads, yields one record per CDR3 protein. Among roughly 480,000 distinct CDR3 sequences listed, 13% to 15% were seen once. In its sample, this clonotype was seen a few times. Its antigen is unknown. A much more abundant neighbour one base away suggests this may be a read error. This likely comes from a read error, as the CDR3 has no conserved phenylalanine or tryptophan at its end. General study points: Ophthalmopathy progression cases were predicted by the model with approximately 66% sensitivity and about 72% specificity. Detection in blood was also observed for most expanded thyroid clonotypes above 0.001 frequency.

Ophthalmopathy cases showed moderate-to-severe activity, scoring CAS ≥3 and NOSPECS ≥4, with duration under 3 months. The sample was blood. The clonotype originates from a young woman with Graves' ophthalmopathy. The chain carries TRBV6-1 and TRBJ1-1; no reliable D call. This CDR3 reads CASEPNLDETAEAFL. CDR3 coding DNA: TGTGCCAGCGAGCCCAACCTGGATGAGACCGCCGAAGCTTTCCTT.